The T cell receptor beta chain described here comes from a study of blood T cells in healthy people across ages. Findings and caveats of the study: Possibly, changes in expanded clonotypes were confounded because donor CMV status was unknown. The study found more naive CD4+ cells and higher diversity in long-lived than aged donors.

Through a sample-barcoded 5' primer and a J-beta primer mix, a second PCR was run for roughly 7 to 11 cycles. TCRdb redid the calling of the 5' RACE reads with MiXCR, one entry per CDR3 protein. Of 1,500,000 or so distinct CDR3 sequences in the sample, approximately 63% were seen once. This CDR3 comprises 12 residues. In germline, CDR1 is GTSNPN, CDR2 SVGIG (reference sequence). About this clonotype itself: Its antigen is currently unknown.

This sequence originates from a man in his late teens or twenties in good health. Material: blood. The J gene is TRBJ2-4, the V gene TRBV30; D assignment may be TRBD1 or TRBD2 (5 bases each). TRBJ2-7 explains the end of the DNA better; the J call may be wrong. CDR3 coding DNA: TGTGCCTGGACGCTGGGACCCTACGAGCAGTACTTC. Translated: CAWTLGPYEQYF.